This T cell receptor (beta chain) stems from a study of vaccination and CD4 T cells after COVID-19. At the Johns Hopkins FTIC core, DNA taken from cultured CD4+ T cells was sequenced by way of the Oncomine TCR Beta short-read assay. MiXCR, applied by TCRdb to the PCR reads, yields one record per CDR3 protein. In the table there are some 15,000 distinct CDR3 sequences, around 42% of which are singletons. The treatment denotes: approximately 11-day PBMC culture with coronavirus spike peptide pools or control peptides (ViraFEST assay). Relative to its sample, this clonotype is medium-sized. Its target is not known. Trimming took 4 bases from V and 16 from J, leaving 22 bases between them. Germline CDR1 reads DFQATT; CDR2 reads SNEGSKA (reference sequence). The CDR3 totals 13 residues.

The chain recombines TRBV20-1 with TRBJ1-4; D remains unclear. The sequence was obtained from a human donor who had recovered from COVID-19. The source was CD4+ T cells from blood, cultured in vitro, collected before SARS-CoV-2 vaccination. As DNA, the CDR3 is TGCAGTGCTAACCCAATCAACGAGGCGCTCCCGTTTTTT. It encodes CSANPINEALPFF.